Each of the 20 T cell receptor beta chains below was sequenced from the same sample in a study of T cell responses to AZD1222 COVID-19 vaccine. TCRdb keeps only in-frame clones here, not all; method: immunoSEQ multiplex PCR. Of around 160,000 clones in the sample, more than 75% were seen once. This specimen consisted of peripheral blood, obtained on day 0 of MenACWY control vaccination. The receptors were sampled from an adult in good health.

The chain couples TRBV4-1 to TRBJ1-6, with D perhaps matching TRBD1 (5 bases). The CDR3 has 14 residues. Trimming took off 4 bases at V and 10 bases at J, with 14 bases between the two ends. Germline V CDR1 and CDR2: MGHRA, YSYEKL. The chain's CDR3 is CASSPSTGDSPLHF. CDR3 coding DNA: TGCGCCAGCAGCCCTTCCACCGGGGACTCACCCCTCCACTTT.

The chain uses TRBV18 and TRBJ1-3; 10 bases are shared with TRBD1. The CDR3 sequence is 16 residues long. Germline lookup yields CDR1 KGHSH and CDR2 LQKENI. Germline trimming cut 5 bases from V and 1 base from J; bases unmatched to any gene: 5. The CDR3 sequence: CASSRTGGNSGNTIYF. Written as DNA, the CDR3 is TGTGCCAGCTCAAGGACAGGGGGGAATTCTGGAAACACCATATATTTT.

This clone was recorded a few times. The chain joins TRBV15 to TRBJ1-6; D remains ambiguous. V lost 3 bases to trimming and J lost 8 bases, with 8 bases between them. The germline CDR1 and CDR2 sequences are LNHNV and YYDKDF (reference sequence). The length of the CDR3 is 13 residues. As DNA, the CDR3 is TGTGCCACCAGCAGCCGCACCGATTCACCCCTCCACTTT. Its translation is CATSSRTDSPLHF.

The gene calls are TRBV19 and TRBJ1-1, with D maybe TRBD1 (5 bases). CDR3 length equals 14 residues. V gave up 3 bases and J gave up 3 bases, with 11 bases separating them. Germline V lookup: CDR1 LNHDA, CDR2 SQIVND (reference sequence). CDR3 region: CASSIWGGDTEAFF. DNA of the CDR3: TGTGCCAGTAGTATTTGGGGCGGAGACACTGAAGCTTTCTTT.

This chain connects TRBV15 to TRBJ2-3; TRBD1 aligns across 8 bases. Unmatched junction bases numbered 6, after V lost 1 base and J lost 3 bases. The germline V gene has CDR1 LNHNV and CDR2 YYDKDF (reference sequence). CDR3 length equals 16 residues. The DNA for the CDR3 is TGTGCCACCAGCAGAGGGCAGGGGGCAAGGACAGATACGCAGTATTTT. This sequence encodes CATSRGQGARTDTQYF.

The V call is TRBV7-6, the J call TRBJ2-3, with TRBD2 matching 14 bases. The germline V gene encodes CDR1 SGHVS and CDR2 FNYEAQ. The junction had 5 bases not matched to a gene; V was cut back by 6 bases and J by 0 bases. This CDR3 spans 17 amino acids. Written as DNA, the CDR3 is TGTGCCAGCAGTCTGGGACTAGCGGGGGCGAGCACAGATACGCAGTATTTT. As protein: CASSLGLAGASTDTQYF.

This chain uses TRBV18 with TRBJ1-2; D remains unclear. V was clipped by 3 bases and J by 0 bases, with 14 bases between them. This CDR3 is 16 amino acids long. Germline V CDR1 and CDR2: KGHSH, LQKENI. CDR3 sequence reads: CASSPRWETPNYGYTF. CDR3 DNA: TGTGCCAGCTCACCCCGATGGGAGACTCCTAACTATGGCTACACCTTC.

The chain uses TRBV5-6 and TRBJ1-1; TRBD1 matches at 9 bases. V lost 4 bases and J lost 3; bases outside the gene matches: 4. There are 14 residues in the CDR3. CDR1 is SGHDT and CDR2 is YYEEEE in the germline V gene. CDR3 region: CASSEDRGDTEAFF. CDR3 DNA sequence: TGTGCCAGCAGCGAGGACAGGGGAGACACTGAAGCTTTCTTT.

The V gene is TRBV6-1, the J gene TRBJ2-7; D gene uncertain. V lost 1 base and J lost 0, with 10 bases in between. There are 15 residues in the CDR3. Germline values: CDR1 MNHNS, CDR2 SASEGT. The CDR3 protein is CASSEGHPSSYEQYF. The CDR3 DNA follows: TGTGCCAGCAGTGAAGGACACCCTAGCTCCTACGAGCAGTACTTC.

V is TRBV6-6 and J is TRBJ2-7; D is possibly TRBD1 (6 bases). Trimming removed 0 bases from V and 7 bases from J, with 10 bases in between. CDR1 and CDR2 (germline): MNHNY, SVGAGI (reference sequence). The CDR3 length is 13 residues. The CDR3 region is CASSYSGAGEQYV. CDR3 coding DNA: TGTGCCAGCAGTTACTCGGGGGCCGGGGAGCAGTACGTC.

In DNA, the CDR3 is TGTGCCAGCAGCGGAACAGGGAAAAATCAGCCCCAGCATTTT. Residues: CASSGTGKNQPQHF. V is TRBV9 and J is TRBJ1-5; possible D gene TRBD1, 6 bases. The CDR3 contains 14 residues. Germline CDR1 is SGDLS and CDR2 is YYNGEE. V gave up 3 bases and J gave up 4 bases, with 11 bases separating them.

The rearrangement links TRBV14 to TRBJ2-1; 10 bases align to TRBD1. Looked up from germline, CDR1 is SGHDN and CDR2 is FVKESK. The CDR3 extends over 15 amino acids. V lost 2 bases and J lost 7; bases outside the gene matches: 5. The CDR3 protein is CASSQWDRGRNEQFF. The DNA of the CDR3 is TGTGCCAGCAGCCAATGGGACAGGGGTAGAAATGAGCAGTTCTTC.

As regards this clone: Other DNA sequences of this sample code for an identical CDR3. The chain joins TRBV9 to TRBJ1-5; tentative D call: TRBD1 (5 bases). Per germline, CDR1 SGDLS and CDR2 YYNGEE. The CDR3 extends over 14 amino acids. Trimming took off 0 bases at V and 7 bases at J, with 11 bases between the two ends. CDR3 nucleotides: TGTGCCAGCAGCGTAGACGGGGCCGGGCAGCCCCAGCATTTT. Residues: CASSVDGAGQPQHF.

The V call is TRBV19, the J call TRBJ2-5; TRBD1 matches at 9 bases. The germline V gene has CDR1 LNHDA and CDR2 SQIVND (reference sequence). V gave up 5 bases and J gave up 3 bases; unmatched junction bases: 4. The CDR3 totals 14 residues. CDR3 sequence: CASSQTGGKETQYF. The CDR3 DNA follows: TGTGCCAGTAGTCAAACAGGGGGCAAAGAGACCCAGTACTTC.

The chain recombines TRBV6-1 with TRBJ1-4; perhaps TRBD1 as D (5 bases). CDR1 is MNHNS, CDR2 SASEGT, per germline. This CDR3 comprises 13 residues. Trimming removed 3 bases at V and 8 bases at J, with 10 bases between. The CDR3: CASSEGGSEKLFF. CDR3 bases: TGTGCCAGCAGTGAGGGGGGGAGCGAAAAACTGTTTTTT.

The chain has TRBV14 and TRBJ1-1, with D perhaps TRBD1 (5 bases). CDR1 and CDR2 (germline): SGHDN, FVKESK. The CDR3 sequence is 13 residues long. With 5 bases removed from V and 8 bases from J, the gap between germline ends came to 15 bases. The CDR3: CASSRYQGAEAFF. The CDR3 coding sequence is TGTGCCAGCAGCAGATACCAGGGTGCCGAAGCTTTCTTT.

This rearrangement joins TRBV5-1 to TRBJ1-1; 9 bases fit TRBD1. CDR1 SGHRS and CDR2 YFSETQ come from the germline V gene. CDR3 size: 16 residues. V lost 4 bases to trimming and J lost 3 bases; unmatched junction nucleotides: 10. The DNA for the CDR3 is TGCGCCAGCAGCCCGGACAGGGGAACGATGGACACTGAAGCTTTCTTT. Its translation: CASSPDRGTMDTEAFF.

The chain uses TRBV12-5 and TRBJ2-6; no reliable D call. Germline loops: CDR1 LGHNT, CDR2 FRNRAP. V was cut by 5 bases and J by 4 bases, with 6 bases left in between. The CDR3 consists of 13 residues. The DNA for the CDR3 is TGTGCTAGTGGTCTAGGAGGGGCCAACGTCCTGACTTTC. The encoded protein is CASGLGGANVLTF.

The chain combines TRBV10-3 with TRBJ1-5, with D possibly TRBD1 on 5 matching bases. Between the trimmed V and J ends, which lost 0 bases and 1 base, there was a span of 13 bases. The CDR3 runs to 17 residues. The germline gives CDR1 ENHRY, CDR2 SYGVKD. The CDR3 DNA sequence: TGTGCCATCAGTGAGTCGAAGGCGCCAGGGAGCAATCAGCCCCAGCATTTT. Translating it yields CAISESKAPGSNQPQHF.

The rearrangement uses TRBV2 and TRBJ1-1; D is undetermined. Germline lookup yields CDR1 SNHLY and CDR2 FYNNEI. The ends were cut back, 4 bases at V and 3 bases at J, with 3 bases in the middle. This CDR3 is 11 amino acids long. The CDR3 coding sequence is TGTGCCAGCAGTGGATACACTGAAGCTTTCTTT. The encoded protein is CASSGYTEAFF.